The present T cell receptor beta chain was sequenced within a study of T cell responses to AZD1222 COVID-19 vaccine. Researchers grouped second doses given at about 4 or about 12 weeks into one pool. TCRdb keeps only in-frame clones here, not all; method: immunoSEQ multiplex PCR. Among about 130,000 clones listed, about nine tenths were seen once. Germline CDR1 and CDR2: MGHRA and YSYEKL. This CDR3 is 17 amino acids long. Trimming stripped 0 bases from V and 3 bases from J, with 17 bases between. Overall study results and limits: Spike regions recognized by vaccine-associated CD4 TCRs spanned the protein, led by 160-218 and 743-854. The donor cohort was predominantly white British with a female majority, and clonal diversity may have been underestimated. None of the repertoires were sampled until the peak T cell response had passed.

In regard to this clone: Its antigen is not known.

The origin of this receptor is an adult who received the AZD1222 COVID-19 vaccine. The V call is TRBV4-1, the J call TRBJ1-2; no firm D call. The input for sequencing was peripheral blood, taken 28 days after the second AZD1222 dose. The CDR3 loop reads CASSQDPHRIGDYGYTF. CDR3 DNA sequence: TGCGCCAGCAGCCAAGATCCCCATCGCATAGGAGACTATGGCTACACCTTC.